The 30 T cell receptor beta chains in this list originate from one sample, sequenced in a study of vaccination and CD4 T cells after COVID-19. The sample's treatment: roughly 10-day PBMC culture with coronavirus spike peptide pools or control peptides (ViraFEST assay). No antigen has been identified for these receptors. Sequencing of cultured CD4+ T cell DNA used the Oncomine TCR Beta short-read assay. TCRdb analysed the PCR reads with MiXCR anew, one entry per CDR3 protein. Among 20,000 or so distinct CDR3 sequences listed, about 44% were seen once. The sequenced sample was CD4+ T cells from blood, cultured in vitro, obtained before SARS-CoV-2 vaccination. The receptors were sampled from a human donor who had recovered from COVID-19.

The gene calls are TRBV7-9 and TRBJ1-1; the D gene is possibly TRBD1 (5 bases). The V end was cut by 3 bases, the J end by 5 bases, with 10 bases between. This CDR3 is 13 amino acids long. CDR1 is SEHNR and CDR2 is FQNEAQ in the germline V gene (reference sequence). CDR3 sequence (DNA): TGTGCCAGCAGCTTGGGGGTGGGGACTGAAGCTTTCTTT. Amino acid sequence: CASSLGVGTEAFF.

The rearrangement joins TRBV11-3 to TRBJ1-1; D ambiguous. V was trimmed by 1 base and J by 10 bases, leaving 13 bases between them. CDR3 size: 13 residues. Looked up from germline, CDR1 is SGHNT and CDR2 is YENEEA. CDR3 nucleotides: TGTGCCAGCAGCTTAGTCGGGGTGCCGGCAGCTTTCTTT. Protein sequence: CASSLVGVPAAFF.

V gene TRBV7-9 combines with J gene TRBJ2-3; 12 nucleotides align to TRBD2. Trimming at V came to 5 bases and at J to 2 bases, leaving 8 bases not matched to a gene. The CDR3 is made up of 17 amino acids. The germline CDR1 and CDR2 sequences are SEHNR and FQNEAQ (reference sequence). CDR3 in amino acids: CASSPRGLAGATDTQYF. The DNA for the CDR3 is TGTGCCAGCAGCCCCCGGGGACTAGCGGGTGCCACAGATACGCAGTATTTT. The variable domain in full, with the rest retrieved from reference TRBV7-9 and TRBJ2-3, is DTGVSQNPRHKITKRGQNVTFRCDPISEHNRLYWYRQTLGQGPEFLTYFQNEAQLEKSRLLSDRFSAERPKGSFSTLEIQRTEQGDSAMYLCASSPRGLAGATDTQYFGPGTRLTVL.

Of note for this clonotype: An end of the junction differs from the germline gene, which may be a read error. The chain uses TRBV11-2 and TRBJ1-2; weak D call: TRBD1 (5 bases). In germline, CDR1 is SGHAT, CDR2 FQNNGV. CDR3 length equals 15 residues. CDR3 in DNA: TGTGTCAGCAGCTTAGGTGCTGGGACGGACTATGGCTACACCTTC. Translating it yields CVSSLGAGTDYGYTF.

J is TRBJ2-3 and V is TRBV5-1; unclear D gene. Germline lookup yields CDR1 SGHRS and CDR2 YFSETQ. The CDR3 is 11 residues long. V dropped 4 bases and J dropped 4 bases, with 4 bases sitting between them. The DNA of the CDR3 is TGCGCCAGCAGCAACCCAGATACGCAGTATTTT. Residues: CASSNPDTQYF.

The rearrangement links TRBV7-2 to TRBJ1-2; no clear D gene. The germline V gene encodes CDR1 SGHTA and CDR2 FQGNSA. V was shortened by 0 bases and J by 5 bases, with 13 bases between the two germline ends. The CDR3 is 15 amino acids. CDR3 sequence reads: CASSLAVTPLYGYTF. For the CDR3, the DNA is TGTGCCAGCAGCTTAGCGGTCACGCCTCTTTATGGCTACACCTTC.

The chain couples TRBV7-2 to TRBJ2-7; 11 bases line up with TRBD2. The V segment lost 5 bases and the J segment 6 bases; nucleotides outside the gene matches: 9. The CDR3 runs to 15 residues. Germline-derived CDR1 and CDR2 are SGHTA and FQGNSA. The CDR3 DNA reads as TGTGCCAGCAGCACTGGAAAACTAGCGGGAGCCGAGCAGTACTTC. As protein: CASSTGKLAGAEQYF.

V and J are TRBV20-1 and TRBJ1-5; D is uncertain. Germline-derived CDR1 and CDR2 are DFQATT and SNEGSKA (reference sequence). The CDR3 is made up of 17 amino acids. V lost 3 bases and J lost 0, with 18 bases in between. Written as DNA, the CDR3 is TGCAGTGCTAGCCGGTCAGGATGGGAGAATAGCAATCAGCCCCAGCATTTT. Translation: CSASRSGWENSNQPQHF.

The gene calls are TRBV20-1 and TRBJ1-1; D unresolved. Trimming removed 0 bases at V and 1 base at J, with 18 bases between. Germline CDR1 is DFQATT and CDR2 is SNEGSKA (reference sequence). The CDR3 covers 17 residues. The CDR3 nucleotides read TGCAGTGCTAGAGATGGAGGGTTGGCGGGGAAGAACACTGAAGCTTTCTTT. This codes for CSARDGGLAGKNTEAFF.

This clonotype was found a few times. J is TRBJ2-7 and V is TRBV7-2; D not certain. The germline V gene has CDR1 SGHTA and CDR2 FQGNSA. The CDR3 contains 15 residues. Trimming removed 6 bases from V and 2 bases from J, with 17 bases in between. In DNA, the CDR3 is TGTGCCAGCAGTCGAACCCCACTCGCCGCCTACGAGCAGTACTTC. This translates into CASSRTPLAAYEQYF.

This clonotype was seen more than once but under ten times. This sequence joins TRBV20-1 and TRBJ1-3, with unresolved D. Germline V CDR1 and CDR2: DFQATT, SNEGSKA (reference sequence). This CDR3 has 14 amino acids. Trimming took off 0 bases at V and 0 bases at J, with 6 bases between the two ends. The CDR3 loop reads CSARETSSGNTIYF. The DNA for the CDR3 is TGCAGTGCTAGAGAGACTAGCTCTGGAAACACCATATATTTT.

The genes are TRBV27 and TRBJ1-3, with D possibly TRBD1 on 5 matching bases. In germline, CDR1 is MNHEY, CDR2 SMNVEV (reference sequence). Trimming shortened V by 8 bases and J by 1 base, and 12 bases separated the two germline ends. The CDR3 consists of 14 residues. This CDR3 reads CASRPWGSGNTIYF. DNA for the CDR3: TGTGCCAGCCGCCCTTGGGGGTCTGGAAACACCATATATTTT.

The DNA of the CDR3 is TGTGCCAGCAGTTCACCGGGACACCTCTCCTACGAGCAGTACTTC. Translating gives CASSSPGHLSYEQYF. The chain combines TRBV28 with TRBJ2-7; maybe TRBD1 (6 bases). V lost 4 bases, J lost 0 bases, and 13 bases lay in between. This CDR3 has 15 amino acids. Germline V gene data show CDR1 as MDHEN and CDR2 as SYDVKM.

V usage is TRBV20-1 and J usage is TRBJ1-1, with D possibly matching TRBD1 (5 bases). CDR3 length: 14 amino acids. V lost 6 bases to trimming and J lost 1 base, with 15 bases between them. Germline CDR1 reads DFQATT; CDR2 reads SNEGSKA (reference sequence). CDR3 protein: CSAPAGLWNTEAFF. Written as DNA, the CDR3 is TGCAGTGCCCCGGCGGGACTTTGGAACACTGAAGCTTTCTTT.

The chain is built from TRBV19 and TRBJ1-2; the match to TRBD1 covers 9 bases. Germline CDR1 reads LNHDA; CDR2 reads SQIVND (reference sequence). V shed 2 bases, J shed 7 bases, and the junction held 5 bases outside the gene matches. This CDR3 is 14 amino acids long. The CDR3 sequence: CASSISGTGSGYTF. In DNA, the CDR3 is TGTGCCAGTAGTATATCTGGGACAGGGTCTGGCTACACCTTC.

The V gene is TRBV9, the J gene TRBJ1-6; D is ambiguous. Germline loops: CDR1 SGDLS, CDR2 YYNGEE. The CDR3 covers 15 residues. V was cut by 0 bases and J by 7 bases, with 11 bases left in between. CDR3 amino acids: CASSVGVAQNSPLHF. The CDR3 DNA is TGTGCCAGCAGCGTAGGTGTGGCACAAAATTCACCCCTCCACTTT.

This clonotype was counted only a few times. V gene TRBV20-1 combines with J gene TRBJ1-6; D gene ambiguous. V shed 6 bases and J shed 7 bases, with 19 bases lying between them. CDR3 size: 15 residues. Per the germline V gene, CDR1 is DFQATT and CDR2 is SNEGSKA (reference sequence). The CDR3 nucleotides are TGCAGTGCGCGCCGCACCCGGACCGAGAATTCACCCCTCCACTTT. The encoded protein is CSARRTRTENSPLHF.

The V gene is TRBV6-1, the J gene TRBJ2-1; 7 bases match TRBD2. The CDR3 is 14 amino acids. With V trimmed by 7 bases and J by 3 bases, 6 bases remained unmatched. Germline assignment: CDR1 MNHNS and CDR2 SASEGT. CDR3 sequence: CASIAGANYNEQFF. The CDR3 DNA is TGTGCCAGCATAGCGGGCGCAAACTACAATGAGCAGTTCTTC.

The CDR3 loop is CSAGRDGNSPLHF. The CDR3 region has the DNA TGCAGTGCTGGCCGGGACGGTAATTCACCCCTCCACTTT. The rearrangement links TRBV20-1 to TRBJ1-6; D possibly corresponds to TRBD1 (5 bases). Trimming shortened V by 5 bases and J by 6 bases, and 11 bases separated the two germline ends. This CDR3 contains 13 residues. CDR1 and CDR2 from the germline V gene are DFQATT and SNEGSKA (reference sequence).

This clonotype was seen more than once but under ten times. The CDR3 nucleotides read TGTGCCAGCAGTTATAATTCCGGGACCGGCAATCAGCCCCAGCATTTT. Encoded protein: CASSYNSGTGNQPQHF. V and J are TRBV6-5 and TRBJ1-5; tentatively, D is TRBD1 (5 bases). Germline assignment: CDR1 MNHEY and CDR2 SVGAGI. CDR3 length: 16 amino acids. The germline V and J ends were trimmed by 3 bases and 2 bases, with 14 bases remaining between them.

In its sample, this clonotype ranks as medium-sized (0.01 to 0.1%). J is TRBJ1-2 and V is TRBV21-1. TRBV21-1 has pseudogene status. The CDR3 consists of 15 residues. The CDR3 DNA reads as TGTGCCAGCAGCAAAGTTGCCGGCTTAAACTATGGCTACACCTTC. Its translation is CASSKVAGLNYGYTF.

The chain links TRBV6-1 to TRBJ1-6; TRBD1 agrees at 10 bases. J was trimmed by 10 bases and V by 8 bases; bases with no gene match: 11. CDR3 length: 15 residues. The germline CDR1 and CDR2 sequences are MNHNS and SASEGT. The CDR3 here is CASARDRGRGSPLHF. The CDR3 nucleotides are TGTGCCAGCGCCAGGGACAGGGGACGCGGCTCACCCCTCCACTTT.

The gene calls are TRBV15 and TRBJ2-1; perhaps TRBD1 as D (5 bases). V was pared by 0 bases and J by 4 bases, with 13 bases between. The CDR3 covers 16 residues. Germline CDR1 LNHNV, CDR2 YYDKDF (reference sequence). CDR3 protein: CATSREPNNRYNEQFF. Here the CDR3 DNA reads TGTGCCACCAGCAGAGAACCCAACAACAGGTACAATGAGCAGTTCTTC.

J is TRBJ2-3 and V is TRBV6-2 or TRBV6-3; D gene ambiguous. The length of the CDR3 is 17 residues. V lost 6 bases, J lost 1 base, and 20 bases lay in between. The germline gives CDR1 MNHEY, CDR2 SVGEGT. CDR3 protein: CASSPRRSEGGTDTQYF. CDR3 sequence (DNA): TGTGCCAGCAGCCCCCGGCGGTCAGAAGGTGGCACAGATACGCAGTATTTT.

This clonotype has only one observation. Germline is not matched at one junction end, which may reflect a read error. The chain couples TRBV20-1 to TRBJ2-1; the D is unclear. Germline V gives CDR1 DFQATT, CDR2 SNEGSKA (reference sequence). This CDR3 has 12 residues. As DNA, the CDR3 is TGCAGTGCTAATGTTCGAACCCATTATGAGCTCTTC. It codes for CSANVRTHYELF.

This clonotype is deemed medium-sized (0.01 to 0.1%). This rearrangement joins TRBV27 to TRBJ1-5; D might be TRBD1 (6 bases). The CDR3 sequence is 15 residues long. In germline, CDR1 is MNHEY, CDR2 SMNVEV (reference sequence). The V gene lost 6 bases and the J gene lost 1 base, with 13 bases spanning the gap. DNA of the CDR3: TGTGCCAGCAGCTTAAACGGACAGAGCAATCAGCCCCAGCATTTT. Amino acid sequence: CASSLNGQSNQPQHF.

This chain uses TRBV28 with TRBJ1-1, with 11 nucleotides matching TRBD1. Germline trimming cut 6 bases from V and 6 bases from J; bases unmatched to any gene: 15. Germline V gene data show CDR1 as MDHEN and CDR2 as SYDVKM. This CDR3 contains 17 residues. CDR3 protein: CASSPGQGANGGPEAFF. CDR3 nucleotide sequence: TGTGCCAGCAGCCCTGGACAGGGGGCGAATGGCGGGCCTGAAGCTTTCTTT. The full variable domain, in which reference TRBV28 and TRBJ1-1 provide the parts outside the CDR3, is DVKVTQSSRYLVKRTGEKVFLECVQDMDHENMFWYRQDPGLGLRLIYFSYDVKMKEKGDIPEGYSVSREKKERFSLILESASTNQTSMYLCASSPGQGANGGPEAFFGQGTRLTVV.

This clonotype was picked up a small number of times. The J gene is TRBJ2-5, the V gene TRBV20-1; 11 bases fit TRBD2. CDR3 size: 17 residues. Germline CDR1 is DFQATT and CDR2 is SNEGSKA (reference sequence). The V gene end was trimmed by 5 bases and the J gene end by 4 bases; junction bases not matched to a gene: 15. CDR3 sequence (DNA): TGCAGTGCTCCCCCGAGGTCTAGCGGGGGGACCGGAGAGACCCAGTACTTC. Protein product: CSAPPRSSGGTGETQYF.

In its sample, this clonotype was seen a few times. V is TRBV2 and J is TRBJ2-2, with 7 bases aligning to TRBD1. V gave up 7 bases and J gave up 3 bases; unmatched junction bases: 5. Looked up from germline, CDR1 is SNHLY and CDR2 is FYNNEI. This CDR3 spans 14 amino acids. Here the CDR3 DNA reads TGTGCCAGCAAGTCCCAGGGGGACACCGGGGAGCTGTTTTTT. Translating it yields CASKSQGDTGELFF.

This chain connects TRBV7-2 to TRBJ1-2; TRBD1 might be the D (6 bases). This CDR3 region has 13 residues. CDR1 SGHTA and CDR2 FQGNSA come from the germline V gene. The V end was cut by 1 base, the J end by 7 bases, with 10 bases between. The CDR3 nucleotides are TGTGCCAGCAGCTTAGGCAGGGGCCTTGGCTACACCTTC. Its protein is CASSLGRGLGYTF.